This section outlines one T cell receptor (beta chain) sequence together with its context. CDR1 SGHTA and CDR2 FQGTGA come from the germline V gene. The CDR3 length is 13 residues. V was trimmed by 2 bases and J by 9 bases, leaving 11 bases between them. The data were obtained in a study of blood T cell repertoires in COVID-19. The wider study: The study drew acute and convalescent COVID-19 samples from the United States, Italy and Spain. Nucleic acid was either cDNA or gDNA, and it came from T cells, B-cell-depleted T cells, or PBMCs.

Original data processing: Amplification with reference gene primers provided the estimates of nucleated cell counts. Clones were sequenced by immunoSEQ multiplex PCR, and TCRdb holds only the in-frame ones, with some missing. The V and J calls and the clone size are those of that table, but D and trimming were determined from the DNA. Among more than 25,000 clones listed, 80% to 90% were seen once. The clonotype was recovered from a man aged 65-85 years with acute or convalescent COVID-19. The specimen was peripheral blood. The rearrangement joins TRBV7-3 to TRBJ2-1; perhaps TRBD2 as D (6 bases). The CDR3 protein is CASSLQNSGEQFF. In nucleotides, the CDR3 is TGTGCCAGCAGCTTACAGAATAGCGGTGAGCAGTTCTTC. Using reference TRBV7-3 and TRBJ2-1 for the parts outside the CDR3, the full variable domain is GAGVSQTPSNKVTEKGKYVELRCDPISGHTALYWYRQSLGQGPEFLIYFQGTGAADDSGLPNDRFFAVRPEGSVSTLKIQRTERGDSAVYLCASSLQNSGEQFFGPGTRLTVL.